The source of this T cell receptor (beta chain) is a study of cytomegalovirus exposure and HLA in healthy donors. Germline V gives CDR1 SQVTM, CDR2 ANQGSEA. J lost 6 bases, V lost 1 base, and 3 bases had no gene match. This CDR3 has 14 residues. Concerning this clone itself: As yet, its antigen is unknown.

Study observations and caveats: Researchers catalogued some 160 TCR beta chains as cytomegalovirus-associated. Reports indicated that the classifier achieved high specificity and sensitivity in diagnosing cytomegalovirus status.

Sequenced by immunoSEQ multiplex PCR; TCRdb stores in-frame clones only, minus some. The table records over 200,000 clones, 80% to 95% of them present only once. The chain joins TRBV29-1 to TRBJ2-1; 10 bases fit TRBD1. This TCR was sampled from a woman aged 25 to 45 in good health and CMV-seronegative. The sample taken for sequencing was PBMCs. The CDR3 coding sequence is TGCAGCGTTGAAGTTGGGACAGGGGCCAATGAGCAGTTCTTC. Its protein product is CSVEVGTGANEQFF.